These 10 T cell receptor beta chains share one sample of origin, sequenced in a study of CD4 and CD8 cells across lung adenocarcinoma regions. TCRdb processed the PCR reads anew with MiXCR; each CDR3 protein has one entry. Of roughly 7,000 distinct CDR3 sequences in the sample, about 51% were seen once. The source material was CD8+ T cells from the center of a lung tumor. The receptors shown here come from a female donor with lung adenocarcinoma. The CD4 and CD8 labels of this study may be unreliable.

This rearrangement joins TRBV11-2 to TRBJ2-7; the D gene is possibly TRBD2 (5 bases). CDR3 length: 18 amino acids. The germline V gene has CDR1 SGHAT and CDR2 FQNNGV. Trimming shortened V by 3 bases and J by 0 bases, and 21 bases separated the two germline ends. CDR3 nucleotides: TGTGCCAGCAGCTTTTCCATGGACTCGGCTAGGAGCTCCTACGAGCAGTACTTC. Its translation is CASSFSMDSARSSYEQYF.

This clonotype was seen repeatedly, ten times or more. This sequence joins TRBV11-1 and TRBJ2-5, with TRBD2 as a possible D gene (5 bases). Germline V lookup: CDR1 SGHAT, CDR2 FQDESV (reference sequence). The CDR3 sequence is 16 residues long. Trimming took off 5 bases at V and 5 bases at J, with 21 bases between the two ends. The CDR3: CASSLTSGTLGETQYF. CDR3 nucleotides: TGTGCCAGCAGCCTAACTAGTGGCACCCTGGGCGAGACCCAGTACTTC.

The V and J genes are TRBV27 and TRBJ2-1; the D gene is possibly TRBD1 (6 bases). Trimming shortened V by 6 bases and J by 10 bases, and 22 bases separated the two germline ends. The CDR3 is 15 amino acids. Germline CDR1 and CDR2: MNHEY and SMNVEV (reference sequence). Here the CDR3 reads CASSQGQIYSYEQFF. The CDR3 DNA reads as TGTGCCAGCAGCCAAGGACAGATCTACTCCTACGAGCAGTTCTTC.

This clonotype was detected a few times. The chain links TRBV27 to TRBJ2-7; D is possibly TRBD1 or TRBD2 (5 bases each). V was clipped by 4 bases and J by 4 bases, with 17 bases between them. Germline CDR1 is MNHEY and CDR2 is SMNVEV (reference sequence). This CDR3 comprises 15 residues. The CDR3 sequence is CASSSGTVGGYEQYF. The DNA of the CDR3 is TGTGCCAGCAGTTCTGGGACGGTAGGAGGATACGAGCAGTACTTC.

The chain combines TRBV6-1 with TRBJ2-3, with a possible D match to TRBD1 (6 bases). The CDR3 runs 16 residues. Germline assignment: CDR1 MNHNS and CDR2 SASEGT. Trimming pared 6 bases from V and 4 bases from J, leaving 20 bases between. CDR3: CASRGSGGRGPDTQYF. As DNA, the CDR3 is TGTGCCAGCAGGGGCTCTGGGGGCCGTGGCCCAGATACGCAGTATTTT.

This clonotype ranks as medium-sized. V and J are TRBV6-5 and TRBJ2-2; TRBD2 might be the D (5 bases). The CDR3 spans 13 residues. V was pared by 4 bases and J by 7 bases, with 10 bases between. Germline V gene data show CDR1 as MNHEY and CDR2 as SVGAGI. Here the CDR3 reads CASSLDWFGELFF. Written as DNA, the CDR3 is TGTGCCAGCAGTTTGGACTGGTTCGGGGAGCTGTTTTTT.

This clonotype is large within its sample. This chain joins TRBV12-5 and TRBJ2-2; the D gene is possibly TRBD2 (6 bases). V lost 6 bases and J lost 7, with 15 bases in between. The CDR3 consists of 14 residues. Germline V gene sequence: CDR1 LGHNT, CDR2 FRNRAP. The CDR3 DNA reads TGTGCTAGTGGGCGTGGAGGGGTCGTCGGGGAGCTGTTTTTT. Encoded protein: CASGRGGVVGELFF.

This clonotype was detected ten times or more. The rearrangement uses TRBV27 and TRBJ1-1; D not resolved. This CDR3 contains 14 residues. V dropped 4 bases and J dropped 3 bases, with 12 bases sitting between them. Germline CDR1 is MNHEY and CDR2 is SMNVEV (reference sequence). Written as DNA, the CDR3 is TGTGCCAGCAGTTCCCCGACTGGTTACACTGAAGCTTTCTTT. It yields the protein CASSSPTGYTEAFF.

A remark on this clonotype: Mismatch with germline at one junction end may stem from a read error. This chain joins TRBV27 and TRBJ2-3, with 8 bases lining up with TRBD1. The CDR3 has 13 residues. Germline assignment: CDR1 MNHEY and CDR2 SMNVEV (reference sequence). The DNA of the CDR3 is TGTGCCAGCAGGACAGGGGCGGTAGATATGCAGTATTTC. Translating it yields CASRTGAVDMQYF.

Points on this clonotype: Relative to the germline gene, one junction end is altered; a read error may explain this. This chain connects TRBV7-2 to TRBJ2-3; D gene uncertain. The CDR3 has 14 residues. Germline V gene lookup returns CDR1 SGHTA and CDR2 FQGNSA. In DNA form, the CDR3 reads TGTGCCAGCACCGGCGTCGGTAGCCAAGATACGCAGTATTTC. Amino acids: CASTGVGSQDTQYF.